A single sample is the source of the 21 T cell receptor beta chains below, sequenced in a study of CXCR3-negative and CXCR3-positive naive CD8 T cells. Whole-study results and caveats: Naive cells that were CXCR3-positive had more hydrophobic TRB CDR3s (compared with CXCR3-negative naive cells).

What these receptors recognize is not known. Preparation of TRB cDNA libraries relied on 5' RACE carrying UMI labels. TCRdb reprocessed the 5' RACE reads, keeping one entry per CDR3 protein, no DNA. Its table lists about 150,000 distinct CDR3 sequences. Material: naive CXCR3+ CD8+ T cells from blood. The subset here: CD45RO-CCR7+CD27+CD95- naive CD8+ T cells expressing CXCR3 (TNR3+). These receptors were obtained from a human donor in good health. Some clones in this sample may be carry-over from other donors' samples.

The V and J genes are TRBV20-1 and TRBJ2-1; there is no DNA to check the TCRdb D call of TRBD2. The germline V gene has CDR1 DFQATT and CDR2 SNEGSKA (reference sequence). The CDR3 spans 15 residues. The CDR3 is CSALRLAGENYEQFF.

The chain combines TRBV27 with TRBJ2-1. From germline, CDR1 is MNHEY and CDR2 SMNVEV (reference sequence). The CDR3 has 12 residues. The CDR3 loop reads CASSFRANEQFF.

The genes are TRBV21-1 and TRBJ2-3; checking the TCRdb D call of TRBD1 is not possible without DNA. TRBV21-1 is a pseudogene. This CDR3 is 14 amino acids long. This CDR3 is CASPPVLGTDTQYF.

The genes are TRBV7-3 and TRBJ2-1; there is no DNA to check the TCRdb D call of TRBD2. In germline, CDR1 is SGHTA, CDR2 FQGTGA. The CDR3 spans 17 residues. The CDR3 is CASSPLAGGAKNNEQFF.

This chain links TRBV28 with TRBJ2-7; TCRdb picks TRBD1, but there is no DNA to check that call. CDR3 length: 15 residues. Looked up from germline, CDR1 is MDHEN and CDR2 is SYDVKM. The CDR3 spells CASSPETGVRYEQYF. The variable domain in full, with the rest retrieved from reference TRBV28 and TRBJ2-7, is DVKVTQSSRYLVKRTGEKVFLECVQDMDHENMFWYRQDPGLGLRLIYFSYDVKMKEKGDIPEGYSVSREKKERFSLILESASTNQTSMYLCASSPETGVRYEQYFGPGTRLTVT.

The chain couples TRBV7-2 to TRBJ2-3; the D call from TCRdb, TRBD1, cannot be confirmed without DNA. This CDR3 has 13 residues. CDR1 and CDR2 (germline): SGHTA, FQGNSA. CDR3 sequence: CASSSGIGNTQYF.

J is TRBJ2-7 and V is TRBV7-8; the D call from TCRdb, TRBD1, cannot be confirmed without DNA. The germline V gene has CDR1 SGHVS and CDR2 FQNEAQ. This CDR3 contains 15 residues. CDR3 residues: CASSPGGGRAWEQYF.

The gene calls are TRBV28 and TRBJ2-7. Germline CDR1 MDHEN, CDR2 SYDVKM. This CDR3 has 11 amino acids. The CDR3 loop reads CASSLHYEQYF.

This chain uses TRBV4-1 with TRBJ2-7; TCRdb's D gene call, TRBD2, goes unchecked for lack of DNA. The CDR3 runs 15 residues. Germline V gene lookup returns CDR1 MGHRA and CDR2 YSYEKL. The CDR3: CASSQGDSRAYEQYF.

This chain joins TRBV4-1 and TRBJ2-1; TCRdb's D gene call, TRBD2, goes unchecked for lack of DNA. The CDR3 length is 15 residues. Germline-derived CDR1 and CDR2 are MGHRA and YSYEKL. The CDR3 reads CASSRSAGAYNEQFF.

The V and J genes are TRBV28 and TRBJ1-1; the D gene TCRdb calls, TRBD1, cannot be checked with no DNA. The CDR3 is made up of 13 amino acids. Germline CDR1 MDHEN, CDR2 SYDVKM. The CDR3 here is CASRPRGSTEAFF.

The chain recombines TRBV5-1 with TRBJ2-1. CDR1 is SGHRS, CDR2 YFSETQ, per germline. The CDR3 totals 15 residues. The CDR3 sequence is CASSFGGRPYNEQFF. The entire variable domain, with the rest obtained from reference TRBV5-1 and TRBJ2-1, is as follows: KAGVTQTPRYLIKTRGQQVTLSCSPISGHRSVSWYQQTPGQGLQFLFEYFSETQRNKGNFPGRFSGRQFSNSRSEMNVSTLELGDSALYLCASSFGGRPYNEQFFGPGTRLTVL.

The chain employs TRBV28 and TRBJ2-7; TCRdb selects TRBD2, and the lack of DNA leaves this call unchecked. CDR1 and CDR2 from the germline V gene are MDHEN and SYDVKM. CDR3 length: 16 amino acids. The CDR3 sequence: CASRGLGLALSYEQYF.

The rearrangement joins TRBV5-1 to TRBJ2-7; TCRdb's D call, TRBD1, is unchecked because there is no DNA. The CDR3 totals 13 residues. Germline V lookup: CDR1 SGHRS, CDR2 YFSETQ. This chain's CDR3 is CASSLEGGGEQYF. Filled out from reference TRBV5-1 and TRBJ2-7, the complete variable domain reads KAGVTQTPRYLIKTRGQQVTLSCSPISGHRSVSWYQQTPGQGLQFLFEYFSETQRNKGNFPGRFSGRQFSNSRSEMNVSTLELGDSALYLCASSLEGGGEQYFGPGTRLTVT.

The CDR3 region is CASSATGGPYEQYF. The chain joins TRBV11-2 to TRBJ2-7; lacking DNA, the TRBD1 call made by TCRdb goes unchecked. CDR3 length: 14 amino acids. Germline loops: CDR1 SGHAT, CDR2 FQNNGV. Full variable domain (missing parts from reference TRBV11-2 and TRBJ2-7): EAGVAQSPRYKIIEKRQSVAFWCNPISGHATLYWYQQILGQGPKLLIQFQNNGVVDDSQLPKDRFSAERLKGVDSTLKIQPAKLEDSAVYLCASSATGGPYEQYFGPGTRLTVT.

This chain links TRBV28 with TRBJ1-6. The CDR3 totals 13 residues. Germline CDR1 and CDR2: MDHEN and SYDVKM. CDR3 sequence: CASSSTDNSPLHF.

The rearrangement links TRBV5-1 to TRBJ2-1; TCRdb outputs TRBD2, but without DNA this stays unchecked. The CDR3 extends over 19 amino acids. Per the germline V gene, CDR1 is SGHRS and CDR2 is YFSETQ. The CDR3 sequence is CASSLTLAGGSPTYNEQFF.

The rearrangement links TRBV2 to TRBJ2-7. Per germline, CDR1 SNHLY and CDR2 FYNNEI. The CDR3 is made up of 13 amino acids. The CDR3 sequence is CASSEETLYEQYF.

The CDR3 sequence: CASSETATNTEAFF. The chain uses TRBV10-1 and TRBJ1-1. The germline CDR1 and CDR2 sequences are WNHNN and SYGVQD (reference sequence). CDR3 length equals 14 residues.

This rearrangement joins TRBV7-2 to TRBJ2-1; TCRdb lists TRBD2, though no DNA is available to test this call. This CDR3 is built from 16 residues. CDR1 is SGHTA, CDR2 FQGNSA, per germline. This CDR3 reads CASSLVRTPTYNEQFF.

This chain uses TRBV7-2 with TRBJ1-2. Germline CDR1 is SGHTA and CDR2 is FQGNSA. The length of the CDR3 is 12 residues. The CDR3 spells CASSLEGGGYTF.